The 5 T cell receptor beta chains below were found in one sample sequenced in a study of cytomegalovirus exposure and HLA in healthy donors. This PCR relied on a set of 60 Vbeta primers and 13 Jbeta primers. Method: immunoSEQ multiplex PCR; TCRdb's copy keeps in-frame clones and lacks some. The sample carries approximately 79,000 clones, 78% recorded once. Material: PBMCs. The receptors were gathered from a male donor in good health and CMV-seropositive.

The rearrangement links TRBV30 to TRBJ2-1, with 7 bases that match TRBD2. The CDR3 totals 14 residues. Germline loops: CDR1 GTSNPN, CDR2 SVGIG (reference sequence). V lost 6 bases, J lost 3 bases, and 8 bases stayed unmatched. The CDR3 sequence: CACRIAGYYNEQFF. CDR3 nucleotide sequence: TGTGCCTGTAGGATAGCGGGTTACTACAATGAGCAGTTCTTC.

V and J are TRBV28 and TRBJ2-7; D call uncertain. Trimming shortened V by 5 bases and J by 4 bases, and 9 bases separated the two germline ends. The CDR3 has 12 residues. The germline V gene encodes CDR1 MDHEN and CDR2 SYDVKM. This CDR3 reads CASSPRLYEQYF. In nucleotides, the CDR3 is TGTGCCAGCAGTCCGCGATTATACGAGCAGTACTTC.

There are a few counts of this clone. The chain couples TRBV7-8 to TRBJ1-2; D not resolved. Trimming removed 1 base from V and 8 bases from J, with 11 bases in between. This CDR3 spans 13 amino acids. Looked up from germline, CDR1 is SGHVS and CDR2 is FQNEAQ. The CDR3 bases are TGTGCCAGCAGCTTAGGCGGATACCAAGGCTACACCTTC. This sequence encodes CASSLGGYQGYTF.

A note on this clone: The sample carries other DNA sequences with the same CDR3. This chain uses TRBV28 with TRBJ1-1; 7 bases line up with TRBD1. Germline-derived CDR1 and CDR2 are MDHEN and SYDVKM. V lost 6 bases to trimming and J lost 5 bases; unmatched junction nucleotides: 9. The CDR3 is 14 residues long. The CDR3 reads CASRTGQVRTEAFF. The CDR3 coding sequence is TGTGCCAGCAGAACAGGACAGGTGAGGACTGAAGCTTTCTTT. Full variable domain (rest looked up from reference TRBV28 and TRBJ1-1): DVKVTQSSRYLVKRTGEKVFLECVQDMDHENMFWYRQDPGLGLRLIYFSYDVKMKEKGDIPEGYSVSREKKERFSLILESASTNQTSMYLCASRTGQVRTEAFFGQGTRLTVV.

This clone has more than one count but fewer than ten. This chain links TRBV2 with TRBJ1-1; D unresolved. The CDR3 consists of 11 residues. The V end was cut by 0 bases, the J end by 9 bases, with 5 bases between. Per the germline V gene, CDR1 is SNHLY and CDR2 is FYNNEI. The CDR3, as DNA: TGTGCCAGCAGTGAAGCGCGGAAAGCTTTCTTT. The encoded protein is CASSEARKAFF. Full variable domain (rest looked up from reference TRBV2 and TRBJ1-1): EPEVTQTPSHQVTQMGQEVILRCVPISNHLYFYWYRQILGQKVEFLVSFYNNEISEKSEIFDDQFSVERPDGSNFTLKIRSTKLEDSAMYFCASSEARKAFFGQGTRLTVV.